These 9 T cell receptor beta chains originate from one sample sequenced in a study of blood T cell repertoires in COVID-19. The protocol was immunoSEQ multiplex PCR, while the TCRdb copy is restricted to in-frame clones and leaves out a portion. The sample has about 410,000 clones; 89% are singletons. Sequencing input: PBMCs or T cells enriched from blood (not recorded which). These receptors were taken from a young woman who had recovered from COVID-19.

This clone has a handful of counts. The chain is built from TRBV14 and TRBJ1-6; perhaps TRBD1 as D (5 bases). With 0 bases removed from V and 10 bases from J, the gap between germline ends came to 7 bases. This CDR3 spans 13 amino acids. Germline assignment: CDR1 SGHDN and CDR2 FVKESK. As DNA, the CDR3 is TGTGCCAGCAGCCAAGACAGGGCGTCACCCCTCCACTTT. Amino acid sequence: CASSQDRASPLHF.

The genes are TRBV7-2 and TRBJ2-1; 8 bases match TRBD2. In germline, CDR1 is SGHTA, CDR2 FQGNSA. The junction had 6 bases not matched to a gene; V was cut back by 1 base and J by 4 bases. CDR3 length: 16 amino acids. In DNA form, the CDR3 reads TGTGCCAGCAGCTTAGAGGAACTAGCGGAATACAATGAGCAGTTCTTC. It codes for CASSLEELAEYNEQFF.

The genes are TRBV7-9 and TRBJ2-7; 14 bases are a match to TRBD2. V gave up 5 bases and J gave up 5 bases; unmatched junction bases: 11. Per germline, CDR1 SEHNR and CDR2 FQNEAQ (reference sequence). The CDR3 extends over 17 amino acids. The CDR3 DNA sequence: TGTGCCAGCAGCCCATCCCCGGGACTAGCGGGAGTAAACGAGCAGTACTTC. It codes for CASSPSPGLAGVNEQYF.

The gene calls are TRBV19 and TRBJ2-2, with 7 positions matching TRBD1. The V and J ends lost 7 bases and 2 bases, in that order; junction bases with no gene match: 4. In germline, CDR1 is LNHDA, CDR2 SQIVND (reference sequence). The CDR3 totals 14 residues. The CDR3 region is CASKGTVNTGELFF. The CDR3 DNA reads TGTGCCAGTAAAGGGACAGTCAACACCGGGGAGCTGTTTTTT.

This chain joins TRBV5-6 and TRBJ2-7; no definite D call. V shed 4 bases and J shed 4 bases, with 9 bases lying between them. This CDR3 region has 12 residues. Germline lookup yields CDR1 SGHDT and CDR2 YYEEEE. The CDR3 nucleotides read TGTGCCAGCAGCCTTACAACGTACGAGCAGTACTTC. Its translation is CASSLTTYEQYF. The complete variable domain, with remaining parts taken from reference TRBV5-6 and TRBJ2-7, reads DAGVTQSPTHLIKTRGQQVTLRCSPKSGHDTVSWYQQALGQGPQFIFQYYEEEERQRGNFPDRFSGHQFPNYSSELNVNALLLGDSALYLCASSLTTYEQYFGPGTRLTVT.

This clone was observed a few times. The chain joins TRBV12-2 to TRBJ1-4; the table's D call TRBD1 went unverified against the DNA. TRBV12-2 is termed a pseudogene. The CDR3 has 15 amino acids. CDR3 bases: TGTGCAAGTCGCCCCCCAGGGTTGTATGGAGAAAAACTGTTTTTT. Amino acids: CASRPPGLYGEKLFF.

V and J are TRBV5-6 and TRBJ2-2; 7 nucleotides match TRBD2. Germline-derived CDR1 and CDR2 are SGHDT and YYEEEE. This CDR3 is built from 14 residues. V shed 4 bases, J shed 6 bases, and the junction held 6 bases outside the gene matches. The CDR3 is CASSRDYNAGELFF. The CDR3, as DNA: TGTGCCAGCAGCCGGGACTACAACGCCGGGGAGCTGTTTTTT.

The chain is built from TRBV30 and TRBJ2-2; TRBD2 matches at 7 bases. Germline-derived CDR1 and CDR2 are GTSNPN and SVGIG (reference sequence). V lost 8 bases, J lost 6 bases, and 24 bases stayed unmatched. This CDR3 has 18 amino acids. The CDR3 is CASKVKRTGRETAGELFF. The CDR3 region has the DNA TGTGCCAGCAAAGTTAAGAGAACTGGGCGGGAGACGGCCGGGGAGCTGTTTTTT.

This rearrangement joins TRBV19 to TRBJ2-5; TRBD1 is a possible D gene (5 bases). The CDR3 loop spans 14 amino acids. Germline V CDR1 and CDR2: LNHDA, SQIVND (reference sequence). V gave up 6 bases and J gave up 5 bases, with 16 bases separating them. The CDR3 spells CASSGSGSGETQYF. Here the CDR3 DNA reads TGTGCCAGTAGCGGGTCAGGGTCAGGGGAGACCCAGTACTTC.